This T cell receptor beta chain stems from a study of blood T cell repertoires in COVID-19. Study summary: The study drew acute and convalescent COVID-19 samples from the United States, Italy and Spain. T cells, B-cell-depleted T cells, or PBMCs provided the cDNA or gDNA that served as material.

The V and J ends lost 5 bases and 3 bases, in that order; junction bases with no gene match: 13. This CDR3 is built from 18 residues. Germline-derived CDR1 and CDR2 are MDHEN and SYDVKM. The Seattle patients joined while their infection was active and were tracked longitudinally afterward. Per the original methods: Amplification from reference gene primers served as the basis for estimated nucleated cell counts. The repertoire was sequenced with immunoSEQ multiplex PCR; TCRdb's copy has only in-frame clones and lacks some. The DNA gave D and trimming, while V, J and clone size come from that table. The repertoire consists of some 31,000 clones, with roughly 80% occurring once and the leading ten covering about 3.2%.

This clonotype originated in a man between 65 and 85 years old with COVID-19, enrolled during active disease. The sequencing sample was made of peripheral blood. V and J are TRBV28 and TRBJ1-4; 9 bases fit TRBD1. The CDR3 reads CASSPPGTGLIANEKLFF. The DNA of the CDR3 is TGTGCCAGCAGTCCTCCCGGGACAGGGTTGATTGCTAATGAAAAACTGTTTTTT.